This TCR beta chain was captured in a study of shared clonotypes between healthy human individuals. Points from the study as a whole: Rarefaction curves obtained for sorted subsets showed sequencing incomplete despite large depth. The authors sampled blood alone, and tissue repertoires likely differ.

CD45RO+ cells went into CD8 memory alongside CCR7-negative CD45RA+ TemRA cells. The germline V and J ends were trimmed by 6 bases and 8 bases, with 22 bases remaining between them. This CDR3 region has 16 residues. Germline CDR1 and CDR2: MNHEY and SMNVEV (reference sequence). Deep-level assay runs were performed. Measured with immunoSEQ multiplex PCR; TCRdb has only the in-frame clones, and not every one. The repertoire holds about 320,000 clones, with around 90% as singletons. This clone was detected only a few times. Its specificity is unknown. The gene calls are TRBV27 and TRBJ1-4; D uncertain. The sample taken for sequencing was memory CD8+ T cells sorted from blood. Subset defined: CD45RO+ cells pooled with CCR7-negative TemRA cells. The TCR was taken from a man between 18 and 29 years old in good health. Here the CDR3 DNA reads TGTGCCAGCAGGTTGACCTCAAGCACCTTAGGAGAAAAACTGTTTTTT. This gives the protein CASRLTSSTLGEKLFF.